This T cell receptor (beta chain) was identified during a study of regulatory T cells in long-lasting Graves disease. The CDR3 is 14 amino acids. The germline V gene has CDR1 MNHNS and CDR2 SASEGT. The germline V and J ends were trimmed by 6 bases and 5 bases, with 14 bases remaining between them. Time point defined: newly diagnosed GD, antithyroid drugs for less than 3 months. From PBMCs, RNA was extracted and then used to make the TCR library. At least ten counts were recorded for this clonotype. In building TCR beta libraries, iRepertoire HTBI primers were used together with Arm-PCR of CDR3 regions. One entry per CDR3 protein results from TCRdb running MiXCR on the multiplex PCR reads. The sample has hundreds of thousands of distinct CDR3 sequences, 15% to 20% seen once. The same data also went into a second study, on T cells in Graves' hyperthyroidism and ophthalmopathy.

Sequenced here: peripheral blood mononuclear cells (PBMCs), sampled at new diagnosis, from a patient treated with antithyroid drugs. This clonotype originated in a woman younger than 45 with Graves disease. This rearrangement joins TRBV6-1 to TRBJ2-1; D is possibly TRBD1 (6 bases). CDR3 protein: CASSAGDQNNEQFF. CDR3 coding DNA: TGTGCCAGCAGCGCAGGGGACCAAAACAATGAGCAGTTCTTC.